Below, one TCR beta chain is given with its context. CDR3 size: 13 residues. The germline gives CDR1 LNHDA, CDR2 SQIVND (reference sequence). Trimming cost V 10 bases and J 9 bases; bases outside gene matches: 5. The protocol was immunoSEQ multiplex PCR, while the TCRdb copy is restricted to in-frame clones and leaves out a portion. Counted here are roughly 500,000 clones, about 96% occurring once; the ten biggest clones make up around 0.066%. This record comes from a study of shared clonotypes between healthy human individuals. The TCR comes from a woman aged 25 to 39 in good health. The chain combines TRBV19 with TRBJ2-1; 14 bases are shared with TRBD2. The sequencing input was naive CD4+ T cells sorted from blood. Subset described: CD45RA+ positively selected. The DNA for the CDR3 is TGTGCCACCTCGACTAGCGGGAGGGGTGAGCAGTTCTTC. This gives the protein CATSTSGRGEQFF.